The TCR beta chain under discussion was sequenced for a study of blood T cell repertoires in COVID-19. Study-level background: The origin of the acute and convalescent COVID-19 samples was the United States, Italy and Spain.

Measured with immunoSEQ multiplex PCR; TCRdb has only the in-frame clones, and not every one. Of roughly 300,000 clones listed, roughly nine tenths are singletons. Enrollees, about 18 to 90 years old, lived in approximately 25 US areas. Two negative PCRs, clearance, or symptom resolution had been documented for recovered Cohort 3 donors. Specimen: PBMCs or T cells enriched from blood (not recorded which). This TCR derives from a woman in her 30s who had recovered from COVID-19.

As DNA, the CDR3 is TGTGCCAGCACCCGGGATCACTCGGGGTATGGCTACACCTTC. Its translation: CASTRDHSGYGYTF. The chain has TRBV6-5 and TRBJ1-2; D is unresolved. Per germline, CDR1 MNHEY and CDR2 SVGAGI. The CDR3 spans 14 residues. V lost 7 bases to trimming and J lost 5 bases, with 17 bases between them.